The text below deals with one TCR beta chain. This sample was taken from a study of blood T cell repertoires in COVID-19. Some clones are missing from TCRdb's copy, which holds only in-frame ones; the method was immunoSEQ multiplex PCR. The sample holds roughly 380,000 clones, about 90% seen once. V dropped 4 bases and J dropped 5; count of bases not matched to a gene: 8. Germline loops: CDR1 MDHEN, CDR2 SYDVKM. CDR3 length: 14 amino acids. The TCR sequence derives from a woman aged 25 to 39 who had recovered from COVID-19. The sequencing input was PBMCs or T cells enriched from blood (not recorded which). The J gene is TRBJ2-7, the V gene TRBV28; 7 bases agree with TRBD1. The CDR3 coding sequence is TGTGCCAGCAGTTCACCGGGGACAGTCCACGAGCAGTACTTC. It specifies CASSSPGTVHEQYF.